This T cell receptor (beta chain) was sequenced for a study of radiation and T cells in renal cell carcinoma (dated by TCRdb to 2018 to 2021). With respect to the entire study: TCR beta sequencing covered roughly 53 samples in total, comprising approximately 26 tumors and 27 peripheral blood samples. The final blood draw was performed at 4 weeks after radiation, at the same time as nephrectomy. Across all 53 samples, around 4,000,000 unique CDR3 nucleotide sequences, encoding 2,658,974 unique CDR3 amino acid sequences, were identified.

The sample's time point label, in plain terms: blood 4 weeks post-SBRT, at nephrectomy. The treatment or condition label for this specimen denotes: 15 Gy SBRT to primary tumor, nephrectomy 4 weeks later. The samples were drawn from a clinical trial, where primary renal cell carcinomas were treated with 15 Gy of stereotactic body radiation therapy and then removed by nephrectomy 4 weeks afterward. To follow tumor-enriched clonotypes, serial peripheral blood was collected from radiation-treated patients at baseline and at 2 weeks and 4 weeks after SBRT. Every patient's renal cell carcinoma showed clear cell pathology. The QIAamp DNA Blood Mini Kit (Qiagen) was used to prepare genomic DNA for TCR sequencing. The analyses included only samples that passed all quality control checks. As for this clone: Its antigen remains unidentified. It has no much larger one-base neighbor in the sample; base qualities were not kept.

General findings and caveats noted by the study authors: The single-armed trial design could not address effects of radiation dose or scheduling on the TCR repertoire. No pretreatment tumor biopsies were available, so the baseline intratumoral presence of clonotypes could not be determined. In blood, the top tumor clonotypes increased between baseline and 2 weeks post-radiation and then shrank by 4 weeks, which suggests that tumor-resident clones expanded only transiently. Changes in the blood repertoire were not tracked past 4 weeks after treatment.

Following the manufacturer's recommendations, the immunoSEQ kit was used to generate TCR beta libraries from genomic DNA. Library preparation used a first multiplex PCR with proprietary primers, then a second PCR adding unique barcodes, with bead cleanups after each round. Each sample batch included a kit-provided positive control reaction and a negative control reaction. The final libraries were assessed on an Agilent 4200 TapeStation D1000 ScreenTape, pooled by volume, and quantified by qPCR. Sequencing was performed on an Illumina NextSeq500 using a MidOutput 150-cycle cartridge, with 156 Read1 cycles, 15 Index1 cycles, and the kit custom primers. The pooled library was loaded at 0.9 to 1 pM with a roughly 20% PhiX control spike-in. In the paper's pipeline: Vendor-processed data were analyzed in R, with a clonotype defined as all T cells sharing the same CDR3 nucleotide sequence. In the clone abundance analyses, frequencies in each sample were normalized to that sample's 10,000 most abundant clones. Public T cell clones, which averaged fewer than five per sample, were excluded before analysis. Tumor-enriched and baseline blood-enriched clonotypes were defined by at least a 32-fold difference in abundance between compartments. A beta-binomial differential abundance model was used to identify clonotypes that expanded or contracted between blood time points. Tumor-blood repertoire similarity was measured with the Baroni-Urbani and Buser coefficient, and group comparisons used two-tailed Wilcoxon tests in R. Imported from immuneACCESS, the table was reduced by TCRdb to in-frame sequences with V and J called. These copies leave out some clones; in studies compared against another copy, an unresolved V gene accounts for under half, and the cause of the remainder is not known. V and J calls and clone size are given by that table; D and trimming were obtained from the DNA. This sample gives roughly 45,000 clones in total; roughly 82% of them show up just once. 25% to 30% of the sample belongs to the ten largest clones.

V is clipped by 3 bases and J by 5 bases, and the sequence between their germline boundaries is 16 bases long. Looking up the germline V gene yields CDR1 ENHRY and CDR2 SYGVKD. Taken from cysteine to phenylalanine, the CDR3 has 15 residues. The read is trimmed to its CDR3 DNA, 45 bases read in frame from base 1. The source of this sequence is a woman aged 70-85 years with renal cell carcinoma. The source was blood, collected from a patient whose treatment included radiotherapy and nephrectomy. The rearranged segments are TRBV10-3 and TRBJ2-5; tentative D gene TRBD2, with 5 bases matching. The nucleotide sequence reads TGTGCCATCAGTGACGCGAGGGCGCGTGGCGAGACCCAGTACTTC. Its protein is CAISDARARGETQYF.